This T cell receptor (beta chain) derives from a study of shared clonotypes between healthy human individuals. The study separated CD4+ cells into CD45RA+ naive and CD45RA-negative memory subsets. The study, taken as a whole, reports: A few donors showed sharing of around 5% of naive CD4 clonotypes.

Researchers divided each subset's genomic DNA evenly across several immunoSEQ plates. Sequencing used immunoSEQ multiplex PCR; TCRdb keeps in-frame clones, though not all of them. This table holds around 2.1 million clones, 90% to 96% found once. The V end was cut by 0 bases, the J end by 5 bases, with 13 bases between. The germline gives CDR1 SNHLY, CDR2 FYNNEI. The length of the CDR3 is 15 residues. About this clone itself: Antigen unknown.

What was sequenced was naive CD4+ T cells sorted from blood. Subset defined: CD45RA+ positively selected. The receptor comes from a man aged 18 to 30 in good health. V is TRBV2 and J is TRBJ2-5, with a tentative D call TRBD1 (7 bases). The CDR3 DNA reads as TGTGCCAGCAGTGAAGCGTCAGGGGGGCGGGAGACCCAGTACTTC. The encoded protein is CASSEASGGRETQYF.